The clone carrying this T cell receptor (beta chain) was seen only a few times. The data belong to a study of blood T cells in healthy people across ages. Primers used in a second PCR of about 6 to 12 cycles were a sample-barcoded 5' primer and a J-beta primer mix. Via MiXCR, TCRdb re-called the 5' RACE reads, giving one row per CDR3 protein. The sample carries about 1,600,000 distinct CDR3 sequences, roughly 40% recorded once. The CDR3 runs 18 residues. CDR1 is SQVTM, CDR2 ANQGSEA, per germline. V lost 0 bases to trimming and J lost 2 bases; unmatched junction nucleotides: 14. The chain joins TRBV29-1 to TRBJ2-7; TRBD1 matches at 9 bases. This receptor was obtained from a woman between 18 and 29 years old in good health. The sample consisted of blood. This chain's CDR3 is CSVEDRTGGQGMPYEQYF. CDR3 DNA: TGCAGCGTTGAAGATCGGACCGGGGGACAGGGAATGCCCTACGAGCAGTACTTC.